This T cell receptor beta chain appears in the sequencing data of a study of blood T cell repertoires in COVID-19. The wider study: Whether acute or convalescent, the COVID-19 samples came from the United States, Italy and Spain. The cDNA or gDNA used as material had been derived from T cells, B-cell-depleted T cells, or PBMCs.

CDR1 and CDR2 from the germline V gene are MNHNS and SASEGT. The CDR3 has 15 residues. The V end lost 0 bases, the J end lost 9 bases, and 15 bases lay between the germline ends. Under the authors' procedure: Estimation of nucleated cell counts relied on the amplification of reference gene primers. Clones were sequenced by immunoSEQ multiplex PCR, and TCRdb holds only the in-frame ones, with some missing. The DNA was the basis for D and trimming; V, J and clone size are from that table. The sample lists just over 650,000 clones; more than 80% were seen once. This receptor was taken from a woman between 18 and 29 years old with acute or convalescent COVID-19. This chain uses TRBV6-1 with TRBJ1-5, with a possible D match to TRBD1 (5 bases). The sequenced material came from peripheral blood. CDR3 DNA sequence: TGTGCCAGCAGTGAAGCGCTTCGGGGGGAAGGGCCCCAGCATTTT. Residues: CASSEALRGEGPQHF.